Listed below are T cell receptor beta chains from one sample, sequenced in a study of CD8 T cells in ankylosing spondylitis. TCRdb fed the 5' RACE reads into MiXCR, producing one record per CDR3 protein. This table has approximately 220,000 distinct CDR3 sequences, 20% to 30% appearing once. Sequencing was done on a sample of blood, either unsorted or a sorted T cell fraction (not recorded which). Receptors were obtained from a male donor with ankylosing spondylitis or in good health (not recorded which). The conserved cysteine and the conserved F or W are not part of the CDR3 here.

TRBV6-5	TRBJ2-1	ASSYPNKREGLNEQF
TRBV3-1	TRBJ2-2	ASSRRDRPLNTGELF
TRBV20-1	TRBJ1-1	SATVDSLNTEAF
TRBV29-1	TRBJ2-7	SVVAHEQY
TRBV6-1	TRBJ1-2	ASRGGGRSGYGYT
TRBV29-1	TRBJ2-1	SVETRGRVTWEQF
TRBV5-5	TRBJ1-2	ASSLGSGGIYGYT
TRBV20-1	TRBJ2-1	SARQAFYHNEQF
TRBV20-1	TRBJ2-3	SARTSGSWDTQY
TRBV6-1	TRBJ1-5	ASSEAGTRNQPQH
TRBV12-3/TRBV12-4	TRBJ2-7	ASTGTTHSYEQY
TRBV28	TRBJ1-1	ASSLRQQNTEAF
TRBV20-1	TRBJ2-1	SARDYATSGDEQF
TRBV4-1	TRBJ1-2	ASSHPSGRGLDYGYT
TRBV23-1	TRBJ2-3	ASSQMTRWDTQY
TRBV7-2	TRBJ1-2	ASSRGERANYGYT
TRBV10-1	TRBJ2-5	ASSENGERETQY
TRBV9	TRBJ2-1	ASSGGWGREQF
TRBV24-1	TRBJ1-1	ATSDPHATGLNEAF
TRBV24-1	TRBJ2-2	ATSDKGRGKNTGELF
TRBV5-6	TRBJ2-7	ASSLIGSPSYEQY
TRBV10-3	TRBJ2-1	AIRTTSGSQYNEQF
TRBV20-1	TRBJ2-1	SARDPGRLAGGGPEQF
TRBV10-3	TRBJ1-1	AISEGQNTEAF
TRBV5-1	TRBJ2-4	ASSTDLAKNIQY
TRBV20-1	TRBJ2-1	SGPAKYYNEQF
TRBV6-1	TRBJ1-2	ASSETANYGYT
TRBV27	TRBJ2-5	ASSYRGSFETQY
TRBV4-3	TRBJ2-4	ASSQETGNIQY
TRBV7-3	TRBJ2-3	ASSAGLAGASDTQY
TRBV7-6	TRBJ2-2	ASSLTIAIRAGELF
TRBV3-1	TRBJ2-5	ASSQRSGGETQY
TRBV29-1	TRBJ2-3	SVEYGSTDTQY
TRBV5-1	TRBJ2-7	ASSLVSSSGSNYEQY
TRBV5-6	TRBJ2-1	ASSLDPGRNEQF
TRBV10-1	TRBJ1-1	ASSRTGGLTEAF
TRBV5-1	TRBJ1-1	ASSTRVGTEAF
TRBV29-1	TRBJ2-7	SVSAAYEQY
TRBV6-5	TRBJ2-7	ASSYTAPLGSGYEQY
TRBV29-1	TRBJ2-1	SVRLGGLSNEQF
TRBV12-3/TRBV12-4	TRBJ2-1	ASSPLRTSREQF
TRBV10-3	TRBJ2-1	AIRDYRAGGNNEQF
TRBV27	TRBJ1-1	ASSKSGLPNTEAF
TRBV7-9	TRBJ2-3	ASSPQSGDTQY
TRBV7-8	TRBJ2-2	ASSLARPDTGELF
TRBV29-1	TRBJ1-5	SVRGQAPDQPQH
TRBV12-3/TRBV12-4	TRBJ2-2	ASSYIVQGSGELF
TRBV5-1	TRBJ2-1	ASSLNLGREQF
TRBV7-6	TRBJ2-1	ASSLRVAGGHNNEQF
TRBV12-3/TRBV12-4	TRBJ2-3	ASSSPESGIHTDTQY
TRBV12-3/TRBV12-4	TRBJ2-3	ASSLGQWQY
TRBV3-1	TRBJ1-1	ASSQGRSGNTEAF
TRBV20-1	TRBJ2-3	SARASRGTDTQY
TRBV27	TRBJ2-7	ASSAKGGGGRREQY
TRBV7-3	TRBJ1-3	ASSADSRSGNTIY
TRBV3-1	TRBJ2-5	ASSREGQRRETQY
TRBV10-3	TRBJ2-7	AISELVGGNEQY
TRBV7-3	TRBJ2-7	ASSESGRSYEQY
TRBV6-5	TRBJ2-1	ASSYGLLSYNEQF
TRBV20-1	TRBJ2-1	SARGGRSNEQF